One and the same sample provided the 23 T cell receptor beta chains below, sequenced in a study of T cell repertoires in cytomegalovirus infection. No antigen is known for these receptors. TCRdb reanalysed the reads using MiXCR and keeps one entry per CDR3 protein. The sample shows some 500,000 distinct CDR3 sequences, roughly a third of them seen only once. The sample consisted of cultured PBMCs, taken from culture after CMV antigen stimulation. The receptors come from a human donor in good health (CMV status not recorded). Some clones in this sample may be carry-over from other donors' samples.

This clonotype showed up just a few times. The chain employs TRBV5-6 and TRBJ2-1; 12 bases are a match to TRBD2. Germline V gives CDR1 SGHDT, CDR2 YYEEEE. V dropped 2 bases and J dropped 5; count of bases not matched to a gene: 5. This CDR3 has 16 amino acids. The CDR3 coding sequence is TGTGCCAGCAGCTTTCGGACTAGCGGGACCCACAATGAGCAGTTCTTC. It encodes CASSFRTSGTHNEQFF. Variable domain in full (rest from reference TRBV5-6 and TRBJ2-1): DAGVTQSPTHLIKTRGQQVTLRCSPKSGHDTVSWYQQALGQGPQFIFQYYEEEERQRGNFPDRFSGHQFPNYSSELNVNALLLGDSALYLCASSFRTSGTHNEQFFGPGTRLTVL.

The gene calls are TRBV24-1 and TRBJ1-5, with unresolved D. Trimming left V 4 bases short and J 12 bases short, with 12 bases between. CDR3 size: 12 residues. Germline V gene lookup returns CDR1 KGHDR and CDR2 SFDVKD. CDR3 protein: CATSDERGVQHF. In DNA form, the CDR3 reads TGTGCCACCAGTGACGAACGGGGTGTCCAGCATTTT.

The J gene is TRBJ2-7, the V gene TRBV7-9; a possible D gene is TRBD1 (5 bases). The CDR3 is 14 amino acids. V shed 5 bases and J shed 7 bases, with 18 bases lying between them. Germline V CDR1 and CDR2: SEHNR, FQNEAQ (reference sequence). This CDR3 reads CASSHDRDLAEQYF. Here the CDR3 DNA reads TGTGCCAGCAGCCACGACAGAGACTTAGCTGAGCAGTACTTC.

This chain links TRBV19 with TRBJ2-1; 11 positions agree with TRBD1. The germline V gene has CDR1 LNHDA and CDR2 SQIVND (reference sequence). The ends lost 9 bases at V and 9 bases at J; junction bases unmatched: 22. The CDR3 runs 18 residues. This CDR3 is CASRRGQGVTLTAGEQFF. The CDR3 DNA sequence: TGTGCCAGCCGGCGGGGACAGGGGGTTACTTTGACGGCGGGTGAGCAGTTCTTC.

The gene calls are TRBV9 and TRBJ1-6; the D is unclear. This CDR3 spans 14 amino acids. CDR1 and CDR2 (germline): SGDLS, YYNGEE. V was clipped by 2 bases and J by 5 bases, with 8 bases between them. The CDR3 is CASSVFSHNSPLHF. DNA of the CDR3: TGTGCCAGCAGCGTTTTCAGCCATAATTCACCCCTCCACTTT.

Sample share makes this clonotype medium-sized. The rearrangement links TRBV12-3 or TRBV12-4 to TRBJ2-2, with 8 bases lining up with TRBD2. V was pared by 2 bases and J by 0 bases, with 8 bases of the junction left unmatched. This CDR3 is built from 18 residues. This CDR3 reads CASSLYVPGGANTGELFF. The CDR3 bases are TGTGCCAGCAGTTTATACGTTCCGGGAGGGGCGAACACCGGGGAGCTGTTTTTT.

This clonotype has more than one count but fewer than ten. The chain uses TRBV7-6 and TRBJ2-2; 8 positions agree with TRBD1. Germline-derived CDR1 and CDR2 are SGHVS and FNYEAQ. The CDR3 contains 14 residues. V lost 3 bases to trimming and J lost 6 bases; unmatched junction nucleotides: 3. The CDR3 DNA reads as TGTGCCAGCAGCTTTGGACAGGGCGCCGGGGAGCTGTTTTTT. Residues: CASSFGQGAGELFF.

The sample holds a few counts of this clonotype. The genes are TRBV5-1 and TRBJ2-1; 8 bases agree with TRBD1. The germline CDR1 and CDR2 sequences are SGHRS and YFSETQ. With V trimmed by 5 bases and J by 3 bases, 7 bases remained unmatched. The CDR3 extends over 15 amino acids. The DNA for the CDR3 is TGCGCCAGCAGGTCACCGGGACAGGTCTACAATGAGCAGTTCTTC. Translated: CASRSPGQVYNEQFF.

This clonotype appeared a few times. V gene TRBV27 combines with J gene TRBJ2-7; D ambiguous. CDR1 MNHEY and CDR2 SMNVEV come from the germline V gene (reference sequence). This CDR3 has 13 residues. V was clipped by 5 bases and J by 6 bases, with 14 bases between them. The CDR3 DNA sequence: TGTGCCAGCAGTAAGGGTTCTCTCGGCGAGCAGTACTTC. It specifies CASSKGSLGEQYF.

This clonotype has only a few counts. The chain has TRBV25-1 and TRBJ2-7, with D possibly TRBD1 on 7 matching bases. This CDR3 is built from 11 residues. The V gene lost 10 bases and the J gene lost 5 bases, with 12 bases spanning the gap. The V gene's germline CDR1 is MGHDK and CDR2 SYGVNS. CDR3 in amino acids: CATTGTHEQYF. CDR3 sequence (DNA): TGTGCCACGACAGGGACTCACGAGCAGTACTTC.

CDR3 bases: TGTGCCAGCAGTGGGGACAGGGGGCCTTGGGGTAATCAGCCCCAGCATTTT. Protein product: CASSGDRGPWGNQPQHF. The chain links TRBV12-3 or TRBV12-4 to TRBJ1-5, with 12 bases matching TRBD1. The CDR3 covers 17 residues. With V trimmed by 5 bases and J by 4 bases, 9 bases remained unmatched.

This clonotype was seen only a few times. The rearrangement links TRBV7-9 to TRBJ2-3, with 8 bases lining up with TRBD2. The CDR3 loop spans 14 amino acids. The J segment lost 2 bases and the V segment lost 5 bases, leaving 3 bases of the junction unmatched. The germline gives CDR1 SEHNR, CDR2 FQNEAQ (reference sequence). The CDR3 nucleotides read TGTGCCAGCAGCAGTAGCGGGACCACAGATACGCAGTATTTT. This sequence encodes CASSSSGTTDTQYF.

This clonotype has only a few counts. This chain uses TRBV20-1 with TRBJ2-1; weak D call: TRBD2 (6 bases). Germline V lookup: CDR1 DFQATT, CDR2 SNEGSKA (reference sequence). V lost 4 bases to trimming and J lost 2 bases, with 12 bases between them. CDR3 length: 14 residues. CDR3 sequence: CSAKLAGPYNEQFF. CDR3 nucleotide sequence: TGCAGTGCTAAGTTGGCGGGGCCCTACAATGAGCAGTTCTTC.

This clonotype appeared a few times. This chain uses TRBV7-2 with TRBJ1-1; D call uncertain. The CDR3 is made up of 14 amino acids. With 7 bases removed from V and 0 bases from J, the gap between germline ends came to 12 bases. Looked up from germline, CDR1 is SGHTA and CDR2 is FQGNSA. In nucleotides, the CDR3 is TGTGCCAGCACTCCCCCCGGGGTGAACACTGAAGCTTTCTTT. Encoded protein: CASTPPGVNTEAFF. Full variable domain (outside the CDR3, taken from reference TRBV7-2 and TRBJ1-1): GAGVSQSPSNKVTEKGKDVELRCDPISGHTALYWYRQSLGQGLEFLIYFQGNSAPDKSGLPSDRFSAERTGGSVSTLTIQRTQQEDSAVYLCASTPPGVNTEAFFGQGTRLTVV.

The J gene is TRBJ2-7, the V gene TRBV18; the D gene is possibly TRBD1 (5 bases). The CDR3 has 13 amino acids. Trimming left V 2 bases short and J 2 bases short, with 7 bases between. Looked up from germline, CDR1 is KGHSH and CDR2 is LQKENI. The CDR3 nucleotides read TGTGCCAGCTCACCAGGGGCTACCTACGAGCAGTACGTC. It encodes CASSPGATYEQYV.

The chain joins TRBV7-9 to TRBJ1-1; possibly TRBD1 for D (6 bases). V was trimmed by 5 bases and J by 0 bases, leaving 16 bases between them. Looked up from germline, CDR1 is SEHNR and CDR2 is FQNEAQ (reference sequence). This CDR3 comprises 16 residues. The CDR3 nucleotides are TGTGCCAGCAGCGAGACCGGGACAACCATGAACACTGAAGCTTTCTTT. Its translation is CASSETGTTMNTEAFF.

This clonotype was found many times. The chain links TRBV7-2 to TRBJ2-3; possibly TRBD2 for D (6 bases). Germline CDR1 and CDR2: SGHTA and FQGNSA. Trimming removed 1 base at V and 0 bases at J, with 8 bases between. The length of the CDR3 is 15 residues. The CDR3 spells CASSLDAGSTDTQYF. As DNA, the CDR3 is TGTGCCAGCAGCTTAGATGCGGGGAGCACAGATACGCAGTATTTT.

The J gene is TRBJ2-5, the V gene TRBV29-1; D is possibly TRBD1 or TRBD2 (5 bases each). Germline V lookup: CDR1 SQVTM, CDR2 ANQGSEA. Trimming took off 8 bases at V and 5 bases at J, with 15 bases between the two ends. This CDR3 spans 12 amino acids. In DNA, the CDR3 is TGCAGCTTTCGGGGCCACCGGGAGACCCAGTACTTC. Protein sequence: CSFRGHRETQYF.

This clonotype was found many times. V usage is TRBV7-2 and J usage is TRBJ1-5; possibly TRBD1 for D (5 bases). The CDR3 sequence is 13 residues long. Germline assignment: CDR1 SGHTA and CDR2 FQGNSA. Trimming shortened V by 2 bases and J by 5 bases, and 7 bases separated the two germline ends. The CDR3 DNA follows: TGTGCCAGCAGCTTATGGGGGGATCAGCCCCAGCATTTT. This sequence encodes CASSLWGDQPQHF.

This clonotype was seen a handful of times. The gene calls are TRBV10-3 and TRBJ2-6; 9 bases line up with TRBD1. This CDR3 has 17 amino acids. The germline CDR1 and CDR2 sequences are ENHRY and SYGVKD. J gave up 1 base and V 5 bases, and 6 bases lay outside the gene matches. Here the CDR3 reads CAISTGGGVSGANVLTF. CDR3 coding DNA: TGTGCCATCAGTACAGGGGGCGGTGTGTCTGGGGCCAACGTCCTGACTTTC.

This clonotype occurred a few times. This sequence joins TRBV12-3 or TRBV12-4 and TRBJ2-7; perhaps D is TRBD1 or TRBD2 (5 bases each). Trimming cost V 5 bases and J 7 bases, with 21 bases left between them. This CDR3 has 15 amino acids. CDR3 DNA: TGTGCCAGCAGTCCCAACGGGGCGGGTGCTTTGGAGCAGTACTTC. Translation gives CASSPNGAGALEQYF.

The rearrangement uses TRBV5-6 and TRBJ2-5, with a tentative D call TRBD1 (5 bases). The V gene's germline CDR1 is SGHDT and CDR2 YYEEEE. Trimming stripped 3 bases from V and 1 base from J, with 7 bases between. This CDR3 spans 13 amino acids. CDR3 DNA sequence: TGTGCCAGCAGCTGGGGCCGCCAAGAGACCCAGTACTTC. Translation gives CASSWGRQETQYF.

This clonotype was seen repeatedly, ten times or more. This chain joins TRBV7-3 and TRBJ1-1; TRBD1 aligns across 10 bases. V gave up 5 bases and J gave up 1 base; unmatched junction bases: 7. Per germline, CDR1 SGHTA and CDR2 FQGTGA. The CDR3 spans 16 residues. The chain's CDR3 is CASSVDRGLRNTEAFF. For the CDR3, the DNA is TGTGCCAGCAGCGTAGACAGGGGGCTTAGGAACACTGAAGCTTTCTTT.